This passage covers 17 T cell receptor beta chains from one sample sequenced in a study of T cell responses to AZD1222 COVID-19 vaccine. Sequencing was performed with immunoSEQ multiplex PCR; in TCRdb, only in-frame clones are kept and a portion is missing. The table has 100,000 to 150,000 clones, approximately 88% seen once; the top ten hold roughly 1.6%. The source material was peripheral blood, sampled on day 0 of AZD1222 vaccination. Receptors were obtained from an adult in good health.

The rearrangement joins TRBV4-1 to TRBJ1-4; D not resolved. CDR1 and CDR2 from the germline V gene are MGHRA and YSYEKL. The CDR3 covers 17 residues. Trimming removed 0 bases from V and 3 bases from J, with 14 bases in between. DNA for the CDR3: TGCGCCAGCAGCCAAGAGGCAGCCTTAACCCCTAATGAAAAACTGTTTTTT. Translated: CASSQEAALTPNEKLFF.

The V gene is TRBV6-5, the J gene TRBJ1-6; D is uncertain. This CDR3 comprises 15 residues. The germline V gene has CDR1 MNHEY and CDR2 SVGAGI. V lost 8 bases and J lost 5, with 16 bases in between. In nucleotides, the CDR3 is TGTGCCAGCGCGCCCACGGGAACTCATAATTCACCCCTCCACTTT. Amino acids: CASAPTGTHNSPLHF.

The CDR3 nucleotides are TGTGCCAGCAGCTTCCGATACGGGCTTTCAGAGACCCAGTACTTC. Protein product: CASSFRYGLSETQYF. The chain uses TRBV7-9 and TRBJ2-5; D not resolved. The CDR3 is made up of 15 amino acids. CDR1 is SEHNR, CDR2 FQNEAQ, per germline (reference sequence). V was shortened by 3 bases and J by 4 bases, with 15 bases between the two germline ends.

The chain combines TRBV7-3 with TRBJ2-3; TRBD1 or TRBD2 may be the D gene (6 bases each). From germline, CDR1 is SGHTA and CDR2 FQGTGA. Trimming took 1 base from V and 2 from J, leaving 13 bases between them. This CDR3 spans 16 amino acids. The CDR3 here is CASSLRGGYFTDTQYF. The CDR3 DNA reads as TGTGCCAGCAGCTTAAGAGGGGGGTACTTCACAGATACGCAGTATTTT. The full variable domain, in which reference TRBV7-3 and TRBJ2-3 provide the parts outside the CDR3, is GAGVSQTPSNKVTEKGKYVELRCDPISGHTALYWYRQSLGQGPEFLIYFQGTGAADDSGLPNDRFFAVRPEGSVSTLKIQRTERGDSAVYLCASSLRGGYFTDTQYFGPGTRLTVL.

This clone was seen only a few times. The rearrangement uses TRBV19 and TRBJ2-1; the match to TRBD2 covers 7 bases. This CDR3 has 18 amino acids. Germline V gene lookup returns CDR1 LNHDA and CDR2 SQIVND (reference sequence). The V gene end was trimmed by 2 bases and the J gene end by 0 bases; junction bases not matched to a gene: 10. DNA for the CDR3: TGTGCCAGTAGTATAACCTTAAGCGGGGTTATCTCCTACAATGAGCAGTTCTTC. This gives the protein CASSITLSGVISYNEQFF. The full variable domain, rest sourced from reference TRBV19 and TRBJ2-1, is DGGITQSPKYLFRKEGQNVTLSCEQNLNHDAMYWYRQDPGQGLRLIYYSQIVNDFQKGDIAEGYSVSREKKESFPLTVTSAQKNPTAFYLCASSITLSGVISYNEQFFGPGTRLTVL.

This chain joins TRBV3-1 (or the pseudogene TRBV3-2) and TRBJ1-6; the D is unclear. This CDR3 is built from 18 residues. The germline CDR1 and CDR2 sequences are LGHDT and YNNKEL (reference sequence). Trimming cost V 3 bases and J 2 bases, with 17 bases left between them. CDR3 residues: CASSQGFGEATYNSPLHF. For the CDR3, the DNA is TGTGCCAGCAGCCAGGGCTTTGGCGAAGCCACCTATAATTCACCCCTCCACTTT.

The V gene is TRBV7-2, the J gene TRBJ1-5, with 10 bases identical to TRBD1. Germline trimming cut 3 bases from V and 4 bases from J; bases unmatched to any gene: 6. CDR3 length equals 16 residues. In germline, CDR1 is SGHTA, CDR2 FQGNSA. Here the CDR3 DNA reads TGTGCCAGCAGCTTTACCGGGACAGGGGTAAATCAGCCCCAGCATTTT. It codes for CASSFTGTGVNQPQHF.

The chain links TRBV4-1 to TRBJ2-7; the match to TRBD2 covers 8 bases. The CDR3 has 15 residues. V lost 3 bases to trimming and J lost 3 bases; unmatched junction nucleotides: 7. Germline V gene data show CDR1 as MGHRA and CDR2 as YSYEKL. The chain's CDR3 is CASSHSSGLVYEQYF. CDR3 bases: TGCGCCAGCAGCCACTCTAGCGGGTTAGTCTACGAGCAGTACTTC.

The chain recombines TRBV24-1 with TRBJ1-2, with D perhaps TRBD1 (6 bases). Per the germline V gene, CDR1 is KGHDR and CDR2 is SFDVKD. This CDR3 is built from 14 residues. The ends were cut back, 4 bases at V and 4 bases at J, with 12 bases in the middle. The CDR3 sequence is CATSEQGIGYGYTF. The DNA for the CDR3 is TGTGCCACCAGTGAACAGGGTATTGGCTATGGCTACACCTTC.

This chain links TRBV7-6 with TRBJ2-3; 9 bases are shared with TRBD2. Germline V gene lookup returns CDR1 SGHVS and CDR2 FNYEAQ. The V gene end was trimmed by 1 base and the J gene end by 2 bases; junction bases not matched to a gene: 4. This CDR3 has 16 amino acids. The CDR3 loop is CASSLGTSVITDTQYF. CDR3 in DNA: TGTGCCAGCAGCTTAGGGACTAGCGTAATCACAGATACGCAGTATTTT.

The V and J genes are TRBV7-3 and TRBJ2-2, with 8 bases aligning to TRBD1. The V gene's germline CDR1 is SGHTA and CDR2 FQGTGA. CDR3 length: 16 residues. Trimming removed 4 bases from V and 6 bases from J; junction bases left unmatched: 10. The CDR3: CASSSPPGQDPGELFF. For the CDR3, the DNA is TGTGCCAGCAGCTCACCCCCGGGACAGGACCCCGGGGAGCTGTTTTTT.

The chain links TRBV3-1 (or the pseudogene TRBV3-2) to TRBJ2-7; D call uncertain. This CDR3 comprises 17 residues. Germline CDR1 and CDR2: LGHDT and YNNKEL (reference sequence). V was pared by 0 bases and J by 0 bases, with 15 bases between. CDR3 loop: CASSQDPTATHSYEQYF. The DNA of the CDR3 is TGTGCCAGCAGCCAAGATCCTACAGCGACTCACTCCTACGAGCAGTACTTC.

The gene calls are TRBV6-1 and TRBJ1-5; D is ambiguous. The V end lost 2 bases, the J end lost 5 bases, and 7 bases lay between the germline ends. Germline values: CDR1 MNHNS, CDR2 SASEGT. The CDR3 contains 13 residues. CDR3 amino acids: CASSEKKDQPQHF. CDR3 DNA: TGTGCCAGCAGTGAAAAGAAGGATCAGCCCCAGCATTTT.

The rearrangement joins TRBV29-1 to TRBJ2-7, with a weak D call TRBD1 (6 bases). Germline CDR1 and CDR2: SQVTM and ANQGSEA. The CDR3 has 11 amino acids. This chain's CDR3 is CETKGGYEQYF. Written as DNA, the CDR3 is TGCGAAACTAAAGGGGGCTACGAGCAGTACTTC.

This chain uses TRBV7-9 with TRBJ2-7; D might be TRBD2 (5 bases). The germline CDR1 and CDR2 sequences are SEHNR and FQNEAQ (reference sequence). Trimming took off 1 base at V and 2 bases at J, with 15 bases between the two ends. The CDR3 is 16 amino acids. The CDR3 here is CASSLGTSGTTYEQYF. CDR3 DNA: TGTGCCAGCAGCTTAGGCACGAGCGGAACGACCTACGAGCAGTACTTC. Supplemented by reference TRBV7-9 and TRBJ2-7, the full variable domain reads DTGVSQNPRHKITKRGQNVTFRCDPISEHNRLYWYRQTLGQGPEFLTYFQNEAQLEKSRLLSDRFSAERPKGSFSTLEIQRTEQGDSAMYLCASSLGTSGTTYEQYFGPGTRLTVT.

The gene calls are TRBV24-1 and TRBJ2-5; 7 bases align to TRBD1. CDR1 is KGHDR, CDR2 SFDVKD, per germline. The CDR3 totals 16 residues. Trimming removed 7 bases from V and 0 bases from J; junction bases left unmatched: 10. The chain's CDR3 is CATSNSGTVDQETQYF. CDR3 sequence (DNA): TGTGCCACCAGCAACTCCGGGACAGTCGACCAAGAGACCCAGTACTTC.

The chain links TRBV10-3 to TRBJ2-1, with 11 positions matching TRBD1. V lost 8 bases to trimming and J lost 10 bases; unmatched junction nucleotides: 4. CDR1 is ENHRY and CDR2 is SYGVKD in the germline V gene. CDR3 length equals 12 residues. The CDR3 protein is CAIGQGAGEQFF. Written as DNA, the CDR3 is TGTGCCATCGGACAGGGGGCTGGAGAGCAGTTCTTC.